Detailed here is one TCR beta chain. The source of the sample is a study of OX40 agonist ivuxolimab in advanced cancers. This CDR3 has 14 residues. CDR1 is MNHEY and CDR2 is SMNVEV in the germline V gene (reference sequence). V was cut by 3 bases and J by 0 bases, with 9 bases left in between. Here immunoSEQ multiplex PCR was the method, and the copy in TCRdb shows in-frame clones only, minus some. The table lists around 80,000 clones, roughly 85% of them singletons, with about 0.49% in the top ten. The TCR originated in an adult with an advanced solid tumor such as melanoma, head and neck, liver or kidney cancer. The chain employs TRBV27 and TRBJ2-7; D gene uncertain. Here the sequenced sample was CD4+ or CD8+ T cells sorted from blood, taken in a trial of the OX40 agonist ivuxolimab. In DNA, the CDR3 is TGTGCCAGCAGTTTGTTGGCTACCTCCTACGAGCAGTACTTC. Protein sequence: CASSLLATSYEQYF.